One T cell receptor beta chain is described in this entry. Trimming removed 2 bases from V and 2 bases from J; junction bases left unmatched: 4. From germline, CDR1 is SGHTA and CDR2 FQGTGA. The CDR3 loop spans 16 amino acids. Individuals having autoimmune disease history or systemic immunosuppression were not enrolled. This sample was taken from a study of OX40 agonist ivuxolimab in advanced cancers. Overall study context: The mean age was approximately 56 years, ranging from about 20 to 79, with 82.7% of participants male. Past anti-PD-1, anti-PD-L1 or anti-CTLA-4 therapy was accepted, and 30% to 45% had received some. Two patients with cutaneous melanoma and one with hepatocellular carcinoma, three in total, showed partial responses.

Profiling relied on immunoSEQ multiplex PCR, and the TCRdb table lists in-frame clones only, not all of them. The sample records about 46,000 clones, 90% to 95% being singletons. This receptor was identified in an adult with an advanced solid tumor such as melanoma, head and neck, liver or kidney cancer. The rearrangement joins TRBV7-3 to TRBJ2-2, with 8 bases identical to TRBD2. The material was CD4+ or CD8+ T cells sorted from blood, obtained in a trial of the OX40 agonist ivuxolimab. DNA for the CDR3: TGTGCCAGCAGCTTACCCGGGGGGGTTAACACCGGGGAGCTGTTTTTT. It yields the protein CASSLPGGVNTGELFF.